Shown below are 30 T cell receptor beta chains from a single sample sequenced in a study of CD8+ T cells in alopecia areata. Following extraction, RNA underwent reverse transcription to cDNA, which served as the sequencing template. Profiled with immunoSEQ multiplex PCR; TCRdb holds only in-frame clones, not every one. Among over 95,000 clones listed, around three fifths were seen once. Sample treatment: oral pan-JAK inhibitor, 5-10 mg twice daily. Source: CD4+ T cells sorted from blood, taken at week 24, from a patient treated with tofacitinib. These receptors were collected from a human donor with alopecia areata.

Here the CDR3 reads CASSLYLAGLYGYTF. The CDR3 DNA is TGCGCCAGCAGCCTGTACCTAGCCGGGCTCTATGGCTACACCTTC. The chain couples TRBV4-1 to TRBJ1-2; unclear D gene. Germline V lookup: CDR1 MGHRA, CDR2 YSYEKL. The CDR3 runs 15 residues. V was trimmed by 4 bases and J by 4 bases, leaving 16 bases between them.

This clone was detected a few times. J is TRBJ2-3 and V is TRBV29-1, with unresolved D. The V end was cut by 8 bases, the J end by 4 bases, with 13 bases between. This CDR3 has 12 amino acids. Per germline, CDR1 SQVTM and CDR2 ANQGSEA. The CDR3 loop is CSPRLQADTQYF. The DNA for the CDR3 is TGCAGCCCCAGGCTTCAGGCAGATACGCAGTATTTT.

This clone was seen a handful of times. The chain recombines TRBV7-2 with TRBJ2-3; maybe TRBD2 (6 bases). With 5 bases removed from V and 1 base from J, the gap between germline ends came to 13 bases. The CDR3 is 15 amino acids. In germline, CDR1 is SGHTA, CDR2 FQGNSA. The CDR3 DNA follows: TGTGCCAGCAGCCGACGCACGGGGGGCACAGATACGCAGTATTTT. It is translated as CASSRRTGGTDTQYF.

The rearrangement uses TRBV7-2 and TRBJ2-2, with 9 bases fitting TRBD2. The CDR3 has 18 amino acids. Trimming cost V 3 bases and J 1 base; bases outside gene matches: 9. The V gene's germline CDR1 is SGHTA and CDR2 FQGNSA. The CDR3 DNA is TGTGCCAGCAGCTTCCTAAGCGGGGGGACCAGGAACACCGGGGAGCTGTTTTTT. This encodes CASSFLSGGTRNTGELFF. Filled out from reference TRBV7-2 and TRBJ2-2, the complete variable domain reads GAGVSQSPSNKVTEKGKDVELRCDPISGHTALYWYRQSLGQGLEFLIYFQGNSAPDKSGLPSDRFSAERTGGSVSTLTIQRTQQEDSAVYLCASSFLSGGTRNTGELFFGEGSRLTVL.

The CDR3: CASSFSDSTEAFF. The CDR3 DNA sequence: TGTGCCAGCAGCTTTTCAGATTCCACTGAAGCTTTCTTT. The chain uses TRBV7-2 and TRBJ1-1; D ambiguous. Germline V CDR1 and CDR2: SGHTA, FQGNSA. V lost 3 bases to trimming and J lost 4 bases, with 9 bases between them. The CDR3 is 13 amino acids.

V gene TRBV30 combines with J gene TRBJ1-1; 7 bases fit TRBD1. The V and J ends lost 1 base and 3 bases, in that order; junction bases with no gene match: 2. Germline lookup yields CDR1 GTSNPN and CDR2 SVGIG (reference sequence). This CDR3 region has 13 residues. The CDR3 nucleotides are TGTGCCTGGAGTGCCGACAGGGACACTGAAGCTTTCTTT. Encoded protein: CAWSADRDTEAFF.

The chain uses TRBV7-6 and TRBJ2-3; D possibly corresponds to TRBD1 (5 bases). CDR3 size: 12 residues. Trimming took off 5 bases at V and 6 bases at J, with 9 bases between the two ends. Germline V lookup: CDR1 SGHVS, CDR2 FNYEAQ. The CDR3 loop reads CASSPRGDTQYF. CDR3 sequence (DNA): TGTGCCAGCAGCCCAAGGGGTGATACGCAGTATTTT. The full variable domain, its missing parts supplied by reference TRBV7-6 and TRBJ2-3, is GAGVSQSPRYKVTKRGQDVALRCDPISGHVSLYWYRQALGQGPEFLTYFNYEAQQDKSGLPNDRFSAERPEGSISTLTIQRTEQRDSAMYRCASSPRGDTQYFGPGTRLTVL.

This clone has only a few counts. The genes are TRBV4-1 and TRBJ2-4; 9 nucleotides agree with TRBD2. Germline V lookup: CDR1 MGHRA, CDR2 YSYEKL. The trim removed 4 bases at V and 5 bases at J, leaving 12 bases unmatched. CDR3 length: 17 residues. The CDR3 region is CASSPGLSLAGENIQYF. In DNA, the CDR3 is TGCGCCAGCAGCCCGGGGTTATCTTTAGCGGGGGAAAACATTCAGTACTTC.

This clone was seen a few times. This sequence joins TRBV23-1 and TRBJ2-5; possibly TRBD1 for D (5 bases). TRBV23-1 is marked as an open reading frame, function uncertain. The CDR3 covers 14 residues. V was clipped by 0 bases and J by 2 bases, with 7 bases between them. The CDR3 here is CASSQSQGQETQYF. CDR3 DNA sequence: TGCGCCAGCAGTCAATCCCAGGGACAAGAGACCCAGTACTTC.

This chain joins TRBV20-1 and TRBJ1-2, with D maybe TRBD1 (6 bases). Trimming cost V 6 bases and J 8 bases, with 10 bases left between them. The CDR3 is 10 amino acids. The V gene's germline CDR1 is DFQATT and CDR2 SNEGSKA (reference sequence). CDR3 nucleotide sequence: TGCAGTGCCCAGGGGAGCGGCTACACCTTC. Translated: CSAQGSGYTF.

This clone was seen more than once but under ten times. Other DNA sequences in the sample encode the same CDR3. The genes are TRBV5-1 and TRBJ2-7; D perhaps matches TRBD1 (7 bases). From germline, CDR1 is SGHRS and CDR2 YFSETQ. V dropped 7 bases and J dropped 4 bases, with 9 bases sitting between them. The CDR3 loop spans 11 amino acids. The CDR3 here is CASQGGYEQYF. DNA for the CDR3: TGCGCCAGCCAGGGGGGATACGAGCAGTACTTC.

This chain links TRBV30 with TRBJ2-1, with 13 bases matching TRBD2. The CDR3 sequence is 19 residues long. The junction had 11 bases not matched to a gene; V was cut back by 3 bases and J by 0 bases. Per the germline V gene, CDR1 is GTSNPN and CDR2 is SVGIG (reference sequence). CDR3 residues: CAWRPGLAGKASSYNEQFF. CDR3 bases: TGTGCCTGGAGGCCGGGACTAGCGGGGAAGGCCTCCTCCTACAATGAGCAGTTCTTC.

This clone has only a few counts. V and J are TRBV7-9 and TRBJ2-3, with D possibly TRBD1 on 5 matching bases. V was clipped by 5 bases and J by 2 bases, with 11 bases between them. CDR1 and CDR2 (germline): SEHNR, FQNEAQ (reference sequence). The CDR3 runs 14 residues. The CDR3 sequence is CASSPHRSTDTQYF. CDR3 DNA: TGTGCCAGCAGCCCTCACAGGTCCACAGATACGCAGTATTTT.

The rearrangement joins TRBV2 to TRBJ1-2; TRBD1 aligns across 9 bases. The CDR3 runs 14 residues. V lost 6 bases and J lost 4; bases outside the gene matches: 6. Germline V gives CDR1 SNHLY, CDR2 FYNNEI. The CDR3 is CASSWGQGSYGYTF. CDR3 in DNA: TGTGCCAGCAGCTGGGGACAGGGTAGCTATGGCTACACCTTC. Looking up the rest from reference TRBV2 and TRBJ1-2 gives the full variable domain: EPEVTQTPSHQVTQMGQEVILRCVPISNHLYFYWYRQILGQKVEFLVSFYNNEISEKSEIFDDQFSVERPDGSNFTLKIRSTKLEDSAMYFCASSWGQGSYGYTFGSGTRLTVV.

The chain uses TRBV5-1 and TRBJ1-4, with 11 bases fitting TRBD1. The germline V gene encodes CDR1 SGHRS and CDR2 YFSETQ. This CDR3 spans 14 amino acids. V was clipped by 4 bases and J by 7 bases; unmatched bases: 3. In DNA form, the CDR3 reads TGCGCCAGCAGCCGGACAGGGGGCGGTGAAAAACTGTTTTTT. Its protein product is CASSRTGGGEKLFF.

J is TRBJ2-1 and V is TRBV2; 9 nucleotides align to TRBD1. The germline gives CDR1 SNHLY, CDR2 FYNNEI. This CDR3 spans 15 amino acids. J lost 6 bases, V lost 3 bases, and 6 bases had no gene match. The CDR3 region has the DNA TGTGCCAGCAGTGAGGGGACAGGGAGTTTCAATGAGCAGTTCTTC. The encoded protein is CASSEGTGSFNEQFF.

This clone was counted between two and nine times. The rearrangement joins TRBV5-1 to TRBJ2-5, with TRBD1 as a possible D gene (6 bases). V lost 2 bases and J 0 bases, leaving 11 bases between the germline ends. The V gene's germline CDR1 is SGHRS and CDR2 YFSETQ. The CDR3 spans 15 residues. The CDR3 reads CASSFGGSYQETQYF. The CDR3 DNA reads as TGCGCCAGCAGCTTTGGGGGCAGCTACCAAGAGACCCAGTACTTC.

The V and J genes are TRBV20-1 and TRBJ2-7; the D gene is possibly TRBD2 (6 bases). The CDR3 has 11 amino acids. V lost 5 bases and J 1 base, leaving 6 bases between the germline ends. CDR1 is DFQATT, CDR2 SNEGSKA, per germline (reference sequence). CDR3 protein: CSAGLSYEQYF. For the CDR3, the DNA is TGCAGTGCTGGACTATCCTACGAGCAGTACTTC.

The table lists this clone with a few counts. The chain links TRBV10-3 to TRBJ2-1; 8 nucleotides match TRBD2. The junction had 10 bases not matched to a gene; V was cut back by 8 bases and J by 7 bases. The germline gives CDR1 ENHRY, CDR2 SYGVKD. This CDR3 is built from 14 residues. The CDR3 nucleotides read TGTGCCATCCGGGGGGGTCTTCTAGGGAATGAGCAGTTCTTC. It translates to CAIRGGLLGNEQFF.

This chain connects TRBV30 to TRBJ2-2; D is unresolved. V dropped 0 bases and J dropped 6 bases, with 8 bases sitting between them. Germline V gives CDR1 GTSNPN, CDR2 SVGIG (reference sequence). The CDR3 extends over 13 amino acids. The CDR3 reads CAWSVSVPGELFF. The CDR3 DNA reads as TGTGCCTGGAGTGTTTCGGTCCCCGGGGAGCTGTTTTTT.

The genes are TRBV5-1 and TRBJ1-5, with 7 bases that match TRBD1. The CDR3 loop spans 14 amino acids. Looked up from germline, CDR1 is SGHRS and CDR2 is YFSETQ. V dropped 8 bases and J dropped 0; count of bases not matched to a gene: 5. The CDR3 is CASSTGYSNQPQHF. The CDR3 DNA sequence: TGCGCCAGTTCGACAGGGTATAGCAATCAGCCCCAGCATTTT.

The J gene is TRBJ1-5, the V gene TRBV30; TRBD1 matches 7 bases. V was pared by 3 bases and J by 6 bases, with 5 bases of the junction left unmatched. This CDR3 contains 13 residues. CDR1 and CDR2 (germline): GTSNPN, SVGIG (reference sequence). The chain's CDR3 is CAWSQQGSQPQHF. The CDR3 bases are TGTGCCTGGAGCCAACAGGGGAGTCAGCCCCAGCATTTT.

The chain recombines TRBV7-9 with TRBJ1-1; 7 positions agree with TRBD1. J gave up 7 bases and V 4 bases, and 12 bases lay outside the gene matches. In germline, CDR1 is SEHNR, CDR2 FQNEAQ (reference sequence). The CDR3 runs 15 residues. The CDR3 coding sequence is TGTGCCAGCAGCTCCTGGACAGGCCGCGATGGTGAAGCTTTCTTT. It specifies CASSSWTGRDGEAFF.

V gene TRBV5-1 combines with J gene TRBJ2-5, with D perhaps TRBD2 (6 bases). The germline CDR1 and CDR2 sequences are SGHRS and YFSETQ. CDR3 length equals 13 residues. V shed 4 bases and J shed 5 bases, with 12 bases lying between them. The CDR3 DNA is TGCGCCAGCAGCCCCGCGGGGAGGGAGACCCAGTACTTC. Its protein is CASSPAGRETQYF.

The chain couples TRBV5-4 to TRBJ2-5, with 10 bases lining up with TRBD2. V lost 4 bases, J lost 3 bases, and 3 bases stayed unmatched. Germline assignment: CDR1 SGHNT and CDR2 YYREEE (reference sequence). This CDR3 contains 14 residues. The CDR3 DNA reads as TGTGCCAGCAGCCCCGGGACTAGCGAAGAGACCCAGTACTTC. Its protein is CASSPGTSEETQYF.

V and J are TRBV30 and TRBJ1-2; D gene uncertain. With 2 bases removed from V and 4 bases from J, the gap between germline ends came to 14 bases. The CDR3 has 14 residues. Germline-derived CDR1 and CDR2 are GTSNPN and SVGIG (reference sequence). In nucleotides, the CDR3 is TGTGCCTGGAGTTTAACCGGACTGAGCTATGGCTACACCTTC. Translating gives CAWSLTGLSYGYTF.

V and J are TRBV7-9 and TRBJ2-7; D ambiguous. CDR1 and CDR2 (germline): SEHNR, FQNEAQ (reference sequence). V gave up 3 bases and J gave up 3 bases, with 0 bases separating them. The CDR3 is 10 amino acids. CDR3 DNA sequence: TGTGCCAGCAGCTTCTACGAGCAGTACTTC. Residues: CASSFYEQYF.

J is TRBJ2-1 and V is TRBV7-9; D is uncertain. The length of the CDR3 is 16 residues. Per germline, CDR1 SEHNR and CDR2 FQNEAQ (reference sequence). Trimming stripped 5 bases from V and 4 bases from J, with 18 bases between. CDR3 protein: CASSLHLPLRYNEQFF. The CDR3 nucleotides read TGTGCCAGCAGCCTCCACCTACCCCTCCGTTACAATGAGCAGTTCTTC. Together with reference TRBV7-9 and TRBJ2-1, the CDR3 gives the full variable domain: DTGVSQNPRHKITKRGQNVTFRCDPISEHNRLYWYRQTLGQGPEFLTYFQNEAQLEKSRLLSDRFSAERPKGSFSTLEIQRTEQGDSAMYLCASSLHLPLRYNEQFFGPGTRLTVL.

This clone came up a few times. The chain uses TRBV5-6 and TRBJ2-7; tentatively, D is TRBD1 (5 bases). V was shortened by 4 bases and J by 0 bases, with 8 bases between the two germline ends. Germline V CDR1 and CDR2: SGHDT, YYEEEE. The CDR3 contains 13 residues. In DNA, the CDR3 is TGTGCCAGCAGCCTGGACACCTCCTACGAGCAGTACTTC. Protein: CASSLDTSYEQYF.

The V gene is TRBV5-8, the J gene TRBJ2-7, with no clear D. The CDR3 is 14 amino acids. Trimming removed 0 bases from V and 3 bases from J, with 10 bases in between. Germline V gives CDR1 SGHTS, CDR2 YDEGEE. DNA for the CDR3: TGTGCCAGCAGCTTGGGCTTAACGGTCTACGAGCAGTACTTC. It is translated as CASSLGLTVYEQYF.